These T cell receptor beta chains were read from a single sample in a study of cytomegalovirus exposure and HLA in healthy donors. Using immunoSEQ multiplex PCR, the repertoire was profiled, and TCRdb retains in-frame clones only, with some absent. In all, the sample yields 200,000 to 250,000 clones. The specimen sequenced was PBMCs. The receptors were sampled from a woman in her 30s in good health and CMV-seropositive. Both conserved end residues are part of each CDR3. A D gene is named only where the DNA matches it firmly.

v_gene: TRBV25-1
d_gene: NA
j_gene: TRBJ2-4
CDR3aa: CASSEYIHPIQYF
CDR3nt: TGTGCCAGCAGTGAATATATACACCCTATTCAGTACTTC

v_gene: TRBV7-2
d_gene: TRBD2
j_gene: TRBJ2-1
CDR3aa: CASSPGLAYNEQFF
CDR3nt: TGTGCCAGCAGCCCGGGACTAGCCTACAATGAGCAGTTCTTC

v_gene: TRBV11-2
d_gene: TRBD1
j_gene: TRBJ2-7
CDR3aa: CASSLSRGQGLLEQYF
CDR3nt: TGTGCCAGCAGCCTATCGAGGGGACAGGGTTTATTAGAGCAGTACTTC

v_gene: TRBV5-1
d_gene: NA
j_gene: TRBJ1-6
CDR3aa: CASSLVAGLDNSPLHF
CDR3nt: TGCGCCAGCAGCTTGGTGGCGGGCCTGGATAATTCACCCCTCCACTTT

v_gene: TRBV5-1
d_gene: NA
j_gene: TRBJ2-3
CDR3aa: CASSLGRGPPDTQYF
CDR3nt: TGCGCCAGCAGCTTGGGACGCGGTCCCCCAGATACGCAGTATTTT

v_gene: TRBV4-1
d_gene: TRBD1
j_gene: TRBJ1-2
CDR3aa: CASSQEGTARNYGYTF
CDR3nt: TGCGCCAGCAGCCAAGAGGGGACAGCGAGAAACTATGGCTACACCTTC

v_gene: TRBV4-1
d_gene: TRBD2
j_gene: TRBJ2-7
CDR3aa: CASSRTSGITYEQYF
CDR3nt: TGCGCCAGCAGCCGGACTAGCGGGATAACTTACGAGCAGTACTTC

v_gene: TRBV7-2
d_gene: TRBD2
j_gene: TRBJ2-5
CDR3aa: CASSSGLQKTQYF
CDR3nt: TGTGCCAGCAGCTCGGGACTACAAAAGACCCAGTACTTC

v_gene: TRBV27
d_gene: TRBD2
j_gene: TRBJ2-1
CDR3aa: CASSPSGLAGEQFF
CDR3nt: TGTGCCAGCAGTCCTTCAGGACTAGCCGGCGAGCAGTTCTTC

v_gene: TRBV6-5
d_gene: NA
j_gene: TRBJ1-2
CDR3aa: CASSPPGLRNYGYTF
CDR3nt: TGTGCCAGCAGCCCCCCGGGACTCCGGAACTATGGCTACACCTTC

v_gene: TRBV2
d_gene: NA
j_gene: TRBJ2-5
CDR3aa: CASRRDKGETQYF
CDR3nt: TGTGCCAGCAGGAGGGACAAGGGGGAGACCCAGTACTTC

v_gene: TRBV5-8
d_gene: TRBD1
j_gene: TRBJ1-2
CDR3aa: CASSLGKGTVFTEGYTF
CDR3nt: TGTGCCAGCAGCTTGGGAAAAGGGACAGTCTTTACAGAGGGCTACACCTTC

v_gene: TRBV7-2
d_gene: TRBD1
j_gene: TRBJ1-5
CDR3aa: CASSPDRDQPQHF
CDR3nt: TGTGCCAGCAGCCCCGACAGGGATCAGCCCCAGCATTTT

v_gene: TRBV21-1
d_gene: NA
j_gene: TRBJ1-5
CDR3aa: CASSKKARDRGRICNQPQHF
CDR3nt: TGTGCCAGCAGCAAAAAAGCCCGGGACAGGGGGCGTATTTGCAATCAGCCCCAGCATTTT